This T cell receptor (beta chain) derives from a study of shared clonotypes between healthy human individuals. All donors qualified as healthy HIV-negative adults and had experienced no recent acute infections or vaccinations. CD4+ cells were split into CD45RA+ naive and CD45RA-negative memory subsets. Findings of the study overall: Across subsets, estimated richness was generally greater for naive than for memory populations.

Sequencing used immunoSEQ multiplex PCR; TCRdb keeps in-frame clones, though not all of them. The sample carries about 980,000 clones, more than 75% recorded once. The CDR3 has 12 amino acids. Trimming stripped 7 bases from V and 5 bases from J, with 12 bases between. The germline gives CDR1 SGHDT, CDR2 YYEEEE. This clone turned up a few times. The antigen remains undetermined. The rearrangement links TRBV5-6 to TRBJ2-5; D is possibly TRBD1 (6 bases). This receptor was identified in a man between 18 and 29 years old in good health. The sample consisted of memory CD4+ T cells sorted from blood. Specified subset: CD45RA-negative fraction. Here the CDR3 reads CASGGQRETQYF. CDR3 nucleotides: TGTGCCAGCGGGGGCCAACGGGAGACCCAGTACTTC. Looking up the rest from reference TRBV5-6 and TRBJ2-5 gives the full variable domain: DAGVTQSPTHLIKTRGQQVTLRCSPKSGHDTVSWYQQALGQGPQFIFQYYEEEERQRGNFPDRFSGHQFPNYSSELNVNALLLGDSALYLCASGGQRETQYFGPGTRLLVL.